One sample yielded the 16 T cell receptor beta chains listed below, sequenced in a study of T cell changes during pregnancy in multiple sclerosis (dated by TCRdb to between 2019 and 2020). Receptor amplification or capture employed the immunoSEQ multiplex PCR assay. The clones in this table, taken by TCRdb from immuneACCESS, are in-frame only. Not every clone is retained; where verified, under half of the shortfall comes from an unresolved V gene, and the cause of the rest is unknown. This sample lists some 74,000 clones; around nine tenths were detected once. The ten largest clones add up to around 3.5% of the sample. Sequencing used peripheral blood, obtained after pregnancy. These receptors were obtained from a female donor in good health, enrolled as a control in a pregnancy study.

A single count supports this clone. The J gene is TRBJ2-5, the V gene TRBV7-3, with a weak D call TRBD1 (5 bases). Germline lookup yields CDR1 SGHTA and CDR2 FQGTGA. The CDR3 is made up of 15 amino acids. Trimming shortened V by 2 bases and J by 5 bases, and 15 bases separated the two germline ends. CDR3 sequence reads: CASSLSRTHVETQYF. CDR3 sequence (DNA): TGTGCCAGCAGCTTATCTCGGACACACGTGGAGACCCAGTACTTC.

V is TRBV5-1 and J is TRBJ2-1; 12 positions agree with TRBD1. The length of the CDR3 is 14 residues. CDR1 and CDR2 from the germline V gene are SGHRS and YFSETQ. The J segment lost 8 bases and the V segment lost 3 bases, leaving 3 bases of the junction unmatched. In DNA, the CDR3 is TGCGCCAGCAGCTCCGGGACAGGGGGCTATGAGCAGTTCTTC. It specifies CASSSGTGGYEQFF.

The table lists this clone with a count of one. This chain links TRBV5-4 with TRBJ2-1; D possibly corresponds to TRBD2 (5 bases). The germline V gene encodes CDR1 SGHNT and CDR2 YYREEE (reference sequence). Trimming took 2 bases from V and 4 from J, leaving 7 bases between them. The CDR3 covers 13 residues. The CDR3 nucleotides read TGTGCCAGCAGCTTTACTAGTTACAATGAGCAGTTCTTC. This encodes CASSFTSYNEQFF.

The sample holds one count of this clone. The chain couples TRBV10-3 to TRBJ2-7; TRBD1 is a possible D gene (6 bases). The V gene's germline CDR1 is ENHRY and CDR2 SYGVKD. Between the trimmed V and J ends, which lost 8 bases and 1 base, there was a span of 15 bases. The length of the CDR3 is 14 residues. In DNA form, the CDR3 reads TGTGCCATCCATGAGGGGGTTTGGTCCTACGAGCAGTACTTC. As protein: CAIHEGVWSYEQYF.

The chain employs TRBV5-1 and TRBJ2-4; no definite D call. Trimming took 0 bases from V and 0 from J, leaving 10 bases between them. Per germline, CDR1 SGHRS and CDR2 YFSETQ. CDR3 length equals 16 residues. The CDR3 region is CASSLDNGVAKNIQYF. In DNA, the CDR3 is TGCGCCAGCAGCTTGGATAACGGAGTAGCCAAAAACATTCAGTACTTC.

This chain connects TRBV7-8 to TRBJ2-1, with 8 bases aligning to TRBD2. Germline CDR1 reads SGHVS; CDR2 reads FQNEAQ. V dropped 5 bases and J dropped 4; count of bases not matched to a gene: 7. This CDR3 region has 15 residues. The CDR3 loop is CASSLQTSGYNEQFF. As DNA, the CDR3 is TGTGCCAGCAGCCTCCAAACTAGCGGATACAATGAGCAGTTCTTC.

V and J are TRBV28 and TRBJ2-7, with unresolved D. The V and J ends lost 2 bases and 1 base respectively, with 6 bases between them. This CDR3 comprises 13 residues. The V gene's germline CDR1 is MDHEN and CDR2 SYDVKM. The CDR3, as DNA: TGTGCCAGCAGTTTAGTCAGTTCCTACGAGCAGTACTTC. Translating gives CASSLVSSYEQYF.

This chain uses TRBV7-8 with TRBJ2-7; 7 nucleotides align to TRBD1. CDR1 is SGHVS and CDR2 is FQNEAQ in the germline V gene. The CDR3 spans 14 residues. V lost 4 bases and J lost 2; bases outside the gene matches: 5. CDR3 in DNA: TGTGCCAGCAGCTCACCCGGGACAGCCTACGAGCAGTACTTC. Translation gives CASSSPGTAYEQYF.

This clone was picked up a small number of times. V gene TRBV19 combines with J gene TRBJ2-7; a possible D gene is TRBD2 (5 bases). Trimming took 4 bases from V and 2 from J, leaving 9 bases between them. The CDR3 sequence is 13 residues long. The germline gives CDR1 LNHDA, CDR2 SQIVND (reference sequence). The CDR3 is CASSTLGAYEQYF. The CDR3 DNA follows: TGTGCCAGTAGTACCCTCGGGGCCTACGAGCAGTACTTC.

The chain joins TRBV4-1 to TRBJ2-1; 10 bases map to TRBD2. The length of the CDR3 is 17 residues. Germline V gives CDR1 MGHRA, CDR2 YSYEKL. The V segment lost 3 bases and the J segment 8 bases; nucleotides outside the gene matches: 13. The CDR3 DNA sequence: TGCGCCAGCAGCCAGGGCCATAGCGGGAGGTCCGGAGATGAGCAGTTCTTC. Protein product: CASSQGHSGRSGDEQFF.

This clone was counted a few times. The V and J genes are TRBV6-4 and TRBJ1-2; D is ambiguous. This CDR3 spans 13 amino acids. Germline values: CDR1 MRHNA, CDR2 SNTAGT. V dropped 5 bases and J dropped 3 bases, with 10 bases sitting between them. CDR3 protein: CASSREGHYGYTF. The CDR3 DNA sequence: TGTGCCAGCAGTCGTGAGGGCCACTATGGCTACACCTTC.

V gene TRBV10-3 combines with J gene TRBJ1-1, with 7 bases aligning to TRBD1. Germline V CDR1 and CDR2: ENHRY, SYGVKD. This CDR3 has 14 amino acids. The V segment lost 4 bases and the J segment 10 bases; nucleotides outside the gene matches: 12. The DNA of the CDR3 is TGTGCCATCAGTGCGATTGAGGGGGCGGGAGGAGCTTTCTTT. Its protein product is CAISAIEGAGGAFF.

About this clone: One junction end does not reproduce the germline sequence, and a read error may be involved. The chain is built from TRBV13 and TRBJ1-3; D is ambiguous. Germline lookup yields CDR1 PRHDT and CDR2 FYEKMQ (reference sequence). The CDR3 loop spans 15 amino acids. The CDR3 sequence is CASRLGRRGGNTIYF. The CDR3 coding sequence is TGTGCCAGCAGATTAGGCAGAAGAGGCGGAAACACCATATATTTT.

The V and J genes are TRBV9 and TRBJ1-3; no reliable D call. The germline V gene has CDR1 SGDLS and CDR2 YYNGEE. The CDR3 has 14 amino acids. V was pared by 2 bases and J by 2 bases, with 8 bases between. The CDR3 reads CASSVTFAGNTIYF. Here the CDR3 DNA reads TGTGCCAGCAGCGTTACTTTCGCTGGAAACACCATATATTTT.

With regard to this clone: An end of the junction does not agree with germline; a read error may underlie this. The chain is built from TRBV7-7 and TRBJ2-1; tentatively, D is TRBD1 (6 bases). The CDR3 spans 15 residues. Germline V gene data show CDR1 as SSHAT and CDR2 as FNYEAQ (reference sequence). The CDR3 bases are TGTGCTAGCAGCTCCGGACAGCCCCCCGACAATGAGCAGTTCTTC. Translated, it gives CASSSGQPPDNEQFF. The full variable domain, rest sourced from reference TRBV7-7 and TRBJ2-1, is GAGVSQSPRYKVTKRGQDVTLRCDPISSHATLYWYQQALGQGPEFLTYFNYEAQPDKSGLPSDRFSAERPEGSISTLTIQRTEQRDSAMYRCASSSGQPPDNEQFFGPGTRLTVL.

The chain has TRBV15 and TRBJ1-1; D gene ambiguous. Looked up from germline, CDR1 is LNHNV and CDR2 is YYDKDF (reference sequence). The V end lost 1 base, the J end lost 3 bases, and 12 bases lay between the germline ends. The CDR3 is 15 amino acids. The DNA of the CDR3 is TGTGCCACCAGCAGAGTCGTAGGTGGAGACACTGAAGCTTTCTTT. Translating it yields CATSRVVGGDTEAFF.